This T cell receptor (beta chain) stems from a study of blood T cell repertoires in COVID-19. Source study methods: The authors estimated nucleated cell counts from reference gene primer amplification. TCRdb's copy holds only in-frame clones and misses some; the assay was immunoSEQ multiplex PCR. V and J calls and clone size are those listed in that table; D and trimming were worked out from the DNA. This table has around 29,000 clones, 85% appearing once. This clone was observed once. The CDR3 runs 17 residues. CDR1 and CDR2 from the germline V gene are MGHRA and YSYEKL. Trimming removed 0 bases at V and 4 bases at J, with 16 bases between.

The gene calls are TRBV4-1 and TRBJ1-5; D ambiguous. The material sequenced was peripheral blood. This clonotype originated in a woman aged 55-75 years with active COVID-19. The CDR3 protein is CASSQERGPVLNQPQHF. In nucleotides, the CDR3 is TGCGCCAGCAGCCAAGAGAGAGGCCCCGTTTTAAATCAGCCCCAGCATTTT.